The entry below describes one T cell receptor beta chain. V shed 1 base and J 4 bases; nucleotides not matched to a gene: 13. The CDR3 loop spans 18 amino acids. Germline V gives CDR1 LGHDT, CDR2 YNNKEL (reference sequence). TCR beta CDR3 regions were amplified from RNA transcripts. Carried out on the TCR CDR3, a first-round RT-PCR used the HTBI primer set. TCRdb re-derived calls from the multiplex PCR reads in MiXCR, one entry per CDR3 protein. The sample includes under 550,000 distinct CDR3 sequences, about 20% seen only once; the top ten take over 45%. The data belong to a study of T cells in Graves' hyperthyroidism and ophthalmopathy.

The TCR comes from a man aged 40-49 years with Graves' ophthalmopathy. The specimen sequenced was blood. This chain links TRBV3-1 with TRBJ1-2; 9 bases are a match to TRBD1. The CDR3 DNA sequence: TGTGCCAGCAGCCAAGCGGGGACAGGGAGAACAGAGCTCTATGGCTACACCTTC. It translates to CASSQAGTGRTELYGYTF.